The text below deals with one T cell receptor beta chain. The sample belongs to a study of CD8+ T cells in alopecia areata. Reverse transcribed after extraction, RNA yielded cDNA as the sequencing template. Sequenced by immunoSEQ multiplex PCR; TCRdb stores in-frame clones only, minus some. The sample lists more than 85,000 clones, 60% to 65% seen once, with 15% to 19% in the top ten. The length of the CDR3 is 12 residues. Losses at the gene ends were 9 bases for V and 6 bases for J; bases not matched to a gene: 2. Germline CDR1 is MDHEN and CDR2 is SYDVKM. Treatment meaning: oral pan-JAK inhibitor, 5-10 mg twice daily.

The genes are TRBV28 and TRBJ2-3, with TRBD2 identical over 11 bases. Source: CD8+ T cells sorted from blood, taken at week 4, from a patient treated with tofacitinib. This TCR came from a human donor with alopecia areata. The CDR3 region has the DNA TGTGCCAGTTCTAGCGGGAGGGATACGCAGTATTTT. Encoded protein: CASSSGRDTQYF.